The clone carrying this T cell receptor beta chain was detected many times. Its antigen remains unidentified. V was pared by 4 bases and J by 1 base, with 11 bases between. CDR1 SGHRS and CDR2 YFSETQ come from the germline V gene. The CDR3 has 14 amino acids. Sample-barcoded 5' priming and a J-beta primer mix drove a second PCR of about 6 to 12 cycles. Each CDR3 protein is one row after TCRdb ran MiXCR on the 5' RACE reads. The sample contains around 280,000 distinct CDR3 sequences, 27% of which appear only once. The amount of total RNA extracted per sample was at least 5.5 micrograms. These data originate in a study of blood T cells in healthy people across ages. Study background: About one barcoded TCR beta cDNA was captured per two T cells. Study-wide findings and caveats: In the absence of known donor CMV status, changes in expanded clonotypes were possibly confounded. Samples with more naive T cells showed higher observed beta diversity.

The sequenced sample consisted of blood. The source of this sequence is a woman in her 70s in good health. The gene calls are TRBV5-1 and TRBJ2-5, with D maybe TRBD1 (6 bases). Here the CDR3 reads CASSKGGPQETQYF. The CDR3 nucleotides read TGCGCCAGCAGCAAAGGGGGTCCCCAAGAGACCCAGTACTTC.